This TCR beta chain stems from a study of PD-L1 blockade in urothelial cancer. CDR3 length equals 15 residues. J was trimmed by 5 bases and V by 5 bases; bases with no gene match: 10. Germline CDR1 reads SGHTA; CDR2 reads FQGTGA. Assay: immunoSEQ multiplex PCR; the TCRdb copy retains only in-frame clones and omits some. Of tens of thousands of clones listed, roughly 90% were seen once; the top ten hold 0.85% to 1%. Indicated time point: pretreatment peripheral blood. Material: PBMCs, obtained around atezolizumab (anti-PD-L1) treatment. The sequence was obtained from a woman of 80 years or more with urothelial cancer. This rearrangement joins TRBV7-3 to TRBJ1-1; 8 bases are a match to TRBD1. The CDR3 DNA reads TGTGCCAGCAGCCCAGCCCCCGGGACAGGTACTGAAGCTTTCTTT. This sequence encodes CASSPAPGTGTEAFF.